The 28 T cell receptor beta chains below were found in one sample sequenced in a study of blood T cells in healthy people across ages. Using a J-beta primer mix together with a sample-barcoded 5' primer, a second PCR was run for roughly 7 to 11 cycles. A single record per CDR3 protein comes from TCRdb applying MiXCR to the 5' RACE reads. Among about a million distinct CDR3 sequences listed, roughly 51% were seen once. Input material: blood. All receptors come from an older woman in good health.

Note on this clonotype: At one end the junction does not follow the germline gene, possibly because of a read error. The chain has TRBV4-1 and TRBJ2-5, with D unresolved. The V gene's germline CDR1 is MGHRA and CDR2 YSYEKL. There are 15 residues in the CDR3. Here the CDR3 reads CASSQDWTDQETQNF. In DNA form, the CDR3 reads TGCGCCAGCAGCCAAGACTGGACGGATCAAGAGACCCAGAACTTC.

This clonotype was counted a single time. Here the CDR3 reads CASSLGVGPGETQYF. The CDR3 nucleotides read TGTGCCAGCAGCTTAGGGGTCGGTCCGGGGGAGACCCAGTACTTC. The rearrangement joins TRBV7-8 to TRBJ2-5; D might be TRBD2 (5 bases). This CDR3 has 15 residues. Looked up from germline, CDR1 is SGHVS and CDR2 is FQNEAQ. V lost 1 base and J lost 5, with 14 bases in between.

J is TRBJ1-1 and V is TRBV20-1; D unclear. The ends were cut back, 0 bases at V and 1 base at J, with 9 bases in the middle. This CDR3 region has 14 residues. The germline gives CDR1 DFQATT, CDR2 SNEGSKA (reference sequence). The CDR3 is CSARDRLRNTEAFF. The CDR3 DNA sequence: TGCAGTGCTAGAGATCGTTTACGGAACACTGAAGCTTTCTTT.

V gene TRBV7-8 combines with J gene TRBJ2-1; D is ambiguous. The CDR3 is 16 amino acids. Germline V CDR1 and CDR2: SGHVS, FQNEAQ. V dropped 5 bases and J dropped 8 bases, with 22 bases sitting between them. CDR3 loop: CASSTTRSRVLDEQFF. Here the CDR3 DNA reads TGTGCCAGCAGCACAACGAGGAGTAGGGTGTTGGATGAGCAGTTCTTC.

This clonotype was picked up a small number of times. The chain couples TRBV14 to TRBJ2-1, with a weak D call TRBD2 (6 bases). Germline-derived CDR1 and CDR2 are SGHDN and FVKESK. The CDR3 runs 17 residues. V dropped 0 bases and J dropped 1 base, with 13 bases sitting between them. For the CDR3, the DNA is TGTGCCAGCAGCCAAGATTGGGCGGGACGATCCTACAATGAGCAGTTCTTC. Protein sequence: CASSQDWAGRSYNEQFF.

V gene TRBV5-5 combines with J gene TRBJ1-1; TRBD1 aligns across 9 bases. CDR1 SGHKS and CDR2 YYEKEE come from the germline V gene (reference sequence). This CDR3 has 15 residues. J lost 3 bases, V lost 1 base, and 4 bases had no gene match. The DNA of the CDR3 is TGTGCCAGCAGCTTGAGAACAGGGGGCTACACTGAAGCTTTCTTT. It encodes CASSLRTGGYTEAFF.

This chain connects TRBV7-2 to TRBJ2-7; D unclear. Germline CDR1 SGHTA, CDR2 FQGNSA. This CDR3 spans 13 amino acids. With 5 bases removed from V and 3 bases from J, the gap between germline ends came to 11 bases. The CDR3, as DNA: TGTGCCAGCAGCCGCCCGAGATACTACGAGCAGTACTTC. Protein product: CASSRPRYYEQYF.

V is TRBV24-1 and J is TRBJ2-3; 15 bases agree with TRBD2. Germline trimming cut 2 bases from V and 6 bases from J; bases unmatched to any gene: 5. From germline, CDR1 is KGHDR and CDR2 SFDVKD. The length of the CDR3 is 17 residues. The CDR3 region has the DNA TGTGCCACCAGTGATTGGACTAGCGGGAGGGCCTCGGATACGCAGTATTTT. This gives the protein CATSDWTSGRASDTQYF.

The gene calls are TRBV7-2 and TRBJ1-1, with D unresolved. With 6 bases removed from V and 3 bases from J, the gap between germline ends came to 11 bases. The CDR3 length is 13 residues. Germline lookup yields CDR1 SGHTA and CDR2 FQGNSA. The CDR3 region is CASSRGWHTEAFF. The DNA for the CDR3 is TGTGCCAGCAGTCGAGGGTGGCACACTGAAGCTTTCTTT. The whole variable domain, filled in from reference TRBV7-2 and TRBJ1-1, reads GAGVSQSPSNKVTEKGKDVELRCDPISGHTALYWYRQSLGQGLEFLIYFQGNSAPDKSGLPSDRFSAERTGGSVSTLTIQRTQQEDSAVYLCASSRGWHTEAFFGQGTRLTVV.

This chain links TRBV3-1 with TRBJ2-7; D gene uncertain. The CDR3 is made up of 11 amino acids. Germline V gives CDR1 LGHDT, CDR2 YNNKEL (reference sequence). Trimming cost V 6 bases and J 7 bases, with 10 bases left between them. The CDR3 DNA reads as TGTGCCAGCAGGAGAAACGGGGAGCAGTACTTC. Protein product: CASRRNGEQYF.

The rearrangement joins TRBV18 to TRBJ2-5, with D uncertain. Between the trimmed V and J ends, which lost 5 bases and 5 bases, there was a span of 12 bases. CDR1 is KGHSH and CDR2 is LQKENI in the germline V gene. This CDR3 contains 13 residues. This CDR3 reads CASSASNTETQYF. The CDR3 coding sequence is TGTGCCAGCTCAGCGTCCAATACGGAGACCCAGTACTTC.

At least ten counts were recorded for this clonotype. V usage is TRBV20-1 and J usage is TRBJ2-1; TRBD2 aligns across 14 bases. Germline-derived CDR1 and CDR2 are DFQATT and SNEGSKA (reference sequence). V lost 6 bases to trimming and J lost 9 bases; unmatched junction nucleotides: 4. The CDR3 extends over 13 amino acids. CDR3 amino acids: CSADGTSGGEQFF. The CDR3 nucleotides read TGCAGTGCCGACGGGACTAGCGGGGGTGAGCAGTTCTTC.

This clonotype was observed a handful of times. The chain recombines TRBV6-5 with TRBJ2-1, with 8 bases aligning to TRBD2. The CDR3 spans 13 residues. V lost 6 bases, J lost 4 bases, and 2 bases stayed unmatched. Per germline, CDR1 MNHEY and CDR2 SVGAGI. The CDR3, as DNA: TGTGCCAGCAGGACTAGCGTGTACAATGAGCAGTTCTTC. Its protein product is CASRTSVYNEQFF.

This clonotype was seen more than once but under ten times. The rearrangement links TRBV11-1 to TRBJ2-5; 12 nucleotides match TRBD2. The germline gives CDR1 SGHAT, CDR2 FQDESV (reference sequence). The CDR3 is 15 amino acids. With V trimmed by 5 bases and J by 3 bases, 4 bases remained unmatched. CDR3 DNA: TGTGCCAGCAGCGAAAGGACTAGCGGGAAAGAGACCCAGTACTTC. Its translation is CASSERTSGKETQYF.

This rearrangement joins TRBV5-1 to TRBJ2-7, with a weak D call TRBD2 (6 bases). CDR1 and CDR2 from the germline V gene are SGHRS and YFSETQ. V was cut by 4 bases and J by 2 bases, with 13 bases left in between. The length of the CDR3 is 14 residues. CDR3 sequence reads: CASSPTAGTYEQYF. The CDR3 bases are TGCGCCAGCAGCCCGACCGCGGGGACCTACGAGCAGTACTTC.

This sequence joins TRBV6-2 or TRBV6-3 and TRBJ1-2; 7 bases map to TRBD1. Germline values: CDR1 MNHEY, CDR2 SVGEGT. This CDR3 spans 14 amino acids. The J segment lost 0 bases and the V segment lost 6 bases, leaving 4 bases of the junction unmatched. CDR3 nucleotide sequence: TGTGCCAGCAGGTGGGACAGTTCTAACTATGGCTACACCTTC. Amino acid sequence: CASRWDSSNYGYTF.

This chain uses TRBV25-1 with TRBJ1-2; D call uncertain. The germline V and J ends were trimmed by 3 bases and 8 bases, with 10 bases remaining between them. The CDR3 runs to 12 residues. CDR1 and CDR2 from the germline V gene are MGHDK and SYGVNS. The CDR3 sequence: CASSEMVGGYTF. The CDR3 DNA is TGTGCCAGCAGTGAGATGGTAGGAGGCTACACCTTC.

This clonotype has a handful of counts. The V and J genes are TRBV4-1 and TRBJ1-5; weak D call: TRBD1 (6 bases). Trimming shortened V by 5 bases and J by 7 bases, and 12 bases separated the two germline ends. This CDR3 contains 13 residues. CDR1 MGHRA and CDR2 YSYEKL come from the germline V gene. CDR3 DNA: TGCGCCAGCAGCTACAGGGTTCGACAGCCCCAGCATTTT. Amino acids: CASSYRVRQPQHF.

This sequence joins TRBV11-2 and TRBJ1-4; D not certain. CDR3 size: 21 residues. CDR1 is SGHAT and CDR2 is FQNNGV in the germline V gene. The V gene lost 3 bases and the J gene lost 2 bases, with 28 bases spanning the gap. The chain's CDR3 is CASSFPLPLRPGRSTNEKLFF. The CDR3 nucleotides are TGTGCCAGCAGCTTCCCCCTACCCTTACGGCCCGGGAGGTCGACTAATGAAAAACTGTTTTTT. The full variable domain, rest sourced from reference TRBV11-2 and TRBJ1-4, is EAGVAQSPRYKIIEKRQSVAFWCNPISGHATLYWYQQILGQGPKLLIQFQNNGVVDDSQLPKDRFSAERLKGVDSTLKIQPAKLEDSAVYLCASSFPLPLRPGRSTNEKLFFGSGTQLSVL.

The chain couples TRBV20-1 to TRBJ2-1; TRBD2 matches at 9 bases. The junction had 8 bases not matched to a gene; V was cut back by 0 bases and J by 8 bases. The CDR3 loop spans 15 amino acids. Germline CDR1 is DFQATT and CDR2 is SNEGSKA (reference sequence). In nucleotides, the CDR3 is TGCAGTGCTAGAGATTTCGCGGGAGGGCCCGATGAGCAGTTCTTC. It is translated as CSARDFAGGPDEQFF.

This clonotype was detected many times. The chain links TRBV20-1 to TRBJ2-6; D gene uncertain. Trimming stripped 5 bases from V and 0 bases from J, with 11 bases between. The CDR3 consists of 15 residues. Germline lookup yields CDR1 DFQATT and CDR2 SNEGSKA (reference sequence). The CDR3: CSAHLHRSGANVLTF. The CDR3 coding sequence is TGCAGTGCTCATTTACACCGCTCTGGGGCCAACGTCCTGACTTTC.

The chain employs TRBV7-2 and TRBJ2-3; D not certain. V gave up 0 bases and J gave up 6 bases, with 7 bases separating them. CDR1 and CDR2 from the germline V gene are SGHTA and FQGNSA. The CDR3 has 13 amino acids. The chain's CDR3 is CASSLAPPDTQYF. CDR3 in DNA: TGTGCCAGCAGCTTAGCTCCACCCGATACGCAGTATTTT.

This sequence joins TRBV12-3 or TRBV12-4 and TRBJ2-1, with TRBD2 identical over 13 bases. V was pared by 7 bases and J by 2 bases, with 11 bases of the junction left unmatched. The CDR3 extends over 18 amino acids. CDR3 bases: TGTGCCAGCATCCCGACTAGCGGGGGGACTAGCCCCTACAATGAGCAGTTCTTC. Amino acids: CASIPTSGGTSPYNEQFF.

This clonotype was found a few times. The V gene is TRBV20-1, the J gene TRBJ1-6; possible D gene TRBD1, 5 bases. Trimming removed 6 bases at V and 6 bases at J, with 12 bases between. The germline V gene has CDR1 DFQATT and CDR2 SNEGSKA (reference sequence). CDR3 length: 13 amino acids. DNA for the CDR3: TGCAGTGCGATACCGGGACTTAATTCACCCCTCCACTTT. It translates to CSAIPGLNSPLHF.

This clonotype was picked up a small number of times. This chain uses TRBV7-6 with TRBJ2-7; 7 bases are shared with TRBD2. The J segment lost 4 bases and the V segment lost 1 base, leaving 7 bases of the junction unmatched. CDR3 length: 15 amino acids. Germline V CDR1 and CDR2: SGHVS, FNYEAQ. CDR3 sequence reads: CASSLVLAPNYEQYF. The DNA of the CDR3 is TGTGCCAGCAGCTTAGTACTAGCGCCCAATTACGAGCAGTACTTC.

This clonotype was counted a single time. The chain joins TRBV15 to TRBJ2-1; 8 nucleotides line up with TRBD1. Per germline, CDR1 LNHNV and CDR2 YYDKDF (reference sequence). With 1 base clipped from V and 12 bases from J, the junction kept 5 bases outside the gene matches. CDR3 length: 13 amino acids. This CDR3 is CATSRGTGTGQFF. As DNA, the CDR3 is TGTGCCACCAGCAGAGGCACCGGGACAGGGCAGTTCTTC.

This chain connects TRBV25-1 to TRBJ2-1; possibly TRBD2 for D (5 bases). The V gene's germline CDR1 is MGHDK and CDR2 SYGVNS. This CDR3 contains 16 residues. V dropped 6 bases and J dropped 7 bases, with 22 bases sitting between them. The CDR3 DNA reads TGTGCCAGCAGACACAACCGCGGAACTAGTGGAAATGAGCAGTTCTTC. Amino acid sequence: CASRHNRGTSGNEQFF.

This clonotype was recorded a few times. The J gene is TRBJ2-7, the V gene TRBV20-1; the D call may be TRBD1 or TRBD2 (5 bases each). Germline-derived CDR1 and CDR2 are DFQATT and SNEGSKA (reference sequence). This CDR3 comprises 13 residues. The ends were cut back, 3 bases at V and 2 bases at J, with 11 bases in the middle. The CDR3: CSASRESTYEQYF. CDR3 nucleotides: TGCAGTGCTAGCAGGGAGTCCACCTACGAGCAGTACTTC.